These 26 T cell receptor beta chains were all obtained from the same sample, sequenced in a study of blood T cell repertoires in COVID-19. The assay was immunoSEQ multiplex PCR, and TCRdb's table has in-frame clones only and misses some. Among 85,000 to 100,000 clones listed, around nine tenths were seen once. The sample taken for sequencing was peripheral blood. These receptors were taken from a man in his sixties with acute or convalescent COVID-19.

The chain carries TRBV2 and TRBJ1-4; no clear D. This CDR3 has 14 amino acids. Germline loops: CDR1 SNHLY, CDR2 FYNNEI. Trimming took 6 bases from V and 0 from J, leaving 8 bases between them. CDR3 loop: CASRRASTNEKLFF. The DNA for the CDR3 is TGTGCCAGCAGGCGGGCGTCAACTAATGAAAAACTGTTTTTT.

This CDR3 reads CAISESSGKMGKLFF. CDR3 bases: TGTGCCATCAGTGAGTCATCAGGGAAAATGGGAAAACTGTTTTTT. The chain uses TRBV10-3 and TRBJ1-4; D is possibly TRBD1 (5 bases). The germline CDR1 and CDR2 sequences are ENHRY and SYGVKD. The CDR3 is made up of 15 amino acids. The V end was cut by 0 bases, the J end by 10 bases, with 15 bases between.

V and J are TRBV4-1 and TRBJ1-2, with a possible D match to TRBD1 (5 bases). V lost 4 bases and J lost 2, with 17 bases in between. From germline, CDR1 is MGHRA and CDR2 YSYEKL. The CDR3 is 16 amino acids. The CDR3 region has the DNA TGCGCCAGCAGCCGCGATCAGGGTAGCCGAAACTATGGCTACACCTTC. Amino acid sequence: CASSRDQGSRNYGYTF.

The J gene is TRBJ1-2, the V gene TRBV6-5, with 9 bases fitting TRBD1. CDR3 length: 15 amino acids. Per germline, CDR1 MNHEY and CDR2 SVGAGI. The junction had 9 bases not matched to a gene; V was cut back by 6 bases and J by 4 bases. The CDR3 coding sequence is TGTGCCAGCAGCCAGGACAGGGGCACAACCTATGGCTACACCTTC. This gives the protein CASSQDRGTTYGYTF.

V usage is TRBV5-1 and J usage is TRBJ1-1, with D perhaps TRBD1 (5 bases). Trimming removed 4 bases at V and 1 base at J, with 17 bases between. The germline gives CDR1 SGHRS, CDR2 YFSETQ. The CDR3 is 16 residues long. The CDR3, as DNA: TGCGCCAGCAGCCCCCTGGGGCGTCGATCGAACACTGAAGCTTTCTTT. It encodes CASSPLGRRSNTEAFF.

Only a few counts were recorded for this clone. This sequence joins TRBV6-6 and TRBJ1-1; D is unresolved. CDR1 and CDR2 from the germline V gene are MNHNY and SVGAGI (reference sequence). This CDR3 spans 13 amino acids. V shed 5 bases and J shed 1 base, with 8 bases lying between them. CDR3 in DNA: TGTGCCAGCAGTCTGCGATGGAACACTGAAGCTTTCTTT. Translating it yields CASSLRWNTEAFF.

The chain links TRBV27 to TRBJ2-2, with a tentative D call TRBD1 (5 bases). The V gene lost 6 bases and the J gene lost 1 base, with 9 bases spanning the gap. The CDR3 loop spans 14 amino acids. From germline, CDR1 is MNHEY and CDR2 SMNVEV (reference sequence). The CDR3 here is CASSRQRNTGELFF. Written as DNA, the CDR3 is TGTGCCAGCAGCCGACAGCGGAACACCGGGGAGCTGTTTTTT.

This clone turned up a few times. The J gene is TRBJ1-5, the V gene TRBV7-8; D is unclear. The CDR3 is made up of 14 amino acids. Germline V gene lookup returns CDR1 SGHVS and CDR2 FQNEAQ. V was shortened by 1 base and J by 4 bases, with 8 bases between the two germline ends. CDR3 bases: TGTGCCAGCAGCTTAGTAGGGAGGAATCAGCCCCAGCATTTT. Its protein is CASSLVGRNQPQHF.

The chain links TRBV6-6 to TRBJ1-1; no reliable D call. Trimming removed 6 bases from V and 3 bases from J, with 14 bases in between. CDR1 and CDR2 (germline): MNHNY, SVGAGI (reference sequence). This CDR3 is built from 14 residues. Here the CDR3 reads CASSDPHGYTEAFF. DNA for the CDR3: TGTGCCAGCAGCGACCCTCACGGGTACACTGAAGCTTTCTTT.

In this sample, this clone turned up a few times. V usage is TRBV18 and J usage is TRBJ1-1; D perhaps matches TRBD1 (5 bases). CDR1 and CDR2 (germline): KGHSH, LQKENI. Trimming removed 0 bases at V and 5 bases at J, with 13 bases between. The CDR3 has 15 amino acids. DNA for the CDR3: TGTGCCAGCTCACCACCGGACACCTTTGGAACTGAAGCTTTCTTT. Translated: CASSPPDTFGTEAFF.

The V gene is TRBV7-2, the J gene TRBJ2-7; possible D gene TRBD1, 5 bases. The CDR3 is made up of 15 amino acids. V was clipped by 0 bases and J by 0 bases, with 9 bases between them. CDR1 is SGHTA, CDR2 FQGNSA, per germline. The CDR3 sequence is CASSLAGGASYEQYF. CDR3 DNA: TGTGCCAGCAGCTTAGCGGGTGGGGCCTCCTACGAGCAGTACTTC.

The chain joins TRBV2 to TRBJ1-2, with D perhaps matching TRBD1 (5 bases). CDR1 is SNHLY, CDR2 FYNNEI, per germline. CDR3 length: 14 amino acids. With 6 bases removed from V and 8 bases from J, the gap between germline ends came to 19 bases. CDR3 coding DNA: TGTGCCAGCAGCTGGGACTTCAATTACGGCGGCTACACCTTC. Translation gives CASSWDFNYGGYTF.

This rearrangement joins TRBV29-1 to TRBJ2-5, with 9 positions matching TRBD1. The V segment lost 7 bases and the J segment 9 bases; nucleotides outside the gene matches: 6. Germline V gene lookup returns CDR1 SQVTM and CDR2 ANQGSEA. The CDR3 totals 11 residues. In DNA, the CDR3 is TGCAGCGCCGACAGGGGGGTGGCCCAGTACTTC. Protein sequence: CSADRGVAQYF.

V usage is TRBV10-3 and J usage is TRBJ1-1; a possible D gene is TRBD1 (6 bases). The CDR3 covers 12 residues. Deletions cut 5 bases from V and 3 bases from J, with 7 bases between. Germline CDR1 and CDR2: ENHRY and SYGVKD. The CDR3 region is CAISKGDTEAFF. CDR3 DNA: TGTGCCATCAGTAAGGGGGACACTGAAGCTTTCTTT.

This chain connects TRBV5-6 to TRBJ1-2, with a weak D call TRBD1 (5 bases). Germline V gene data show CDR1 as SGHDT and CDR2 as YYEEEE. This CDR3 comprises 15 residues. Between the trimmed V and J ends, which lost 2 bases and 1 base, there was a span of 12 bases. DNA for the CDR3: TGTGCCAGCAGCTTCTCGGCGACAGATAACTATGGCTACACCTTC. Translating gives CASSFSATDNYGYTF.

CDR3 nucleotides: TGTGCCAGCTCCGACAGGTTTTCTAACTATGGCTACACCTTC. It yields the protein CASSDRFSNYGYTF. The chain carries TRBV18 and TRBJ1-2; possibly TRBD1 for D (6 bases). CDR3 length: 14 amino acids. The germline V and J ends were trimmed by 6 bases and 0 bases, with 11 bases remaining between them. CDR1 and CDR2 from the germline V gene are KGHSH and LQKENI.

This chain connects TRBV4-2 to TRBJ2-7, with D tentatively TRBD2 (6 bases). Trimming cost V 3 bases and J 4 bases, with 16 bases left between them. Germline V gene data show CDR1 as LGHNA and CDR2 as YNFKEQ. This CDR3 is 15 amino acids long. The CDR3 reads CASSQGSVGGYEQYF. The CDR3 bases are TGTGCCAGCAGCCAGGGATCGGTTGGGGGGTACGAGCAGTACTTC.

The chain carries TRBV7-9 and TRBJ2-1, with 13 positions matching TRBD2. CDR3 length: 19 amino acids. Germline values: CDR1 SEHNR, CDR2 FQNEAQ (reference sequence). V shed 2 bases, J shed 0 bases, and the junction held 7 bases outside the gene matches. The CDR3 DNA sequence: TGTGCCAGCAGCTTATCTCGACTAGCGGGGGGCCTCTCCTACAATGAGCAGTTCTTC. This codes for CASSLSRLAGGLSYNEQFF.

V and J are TRBV5-4 and TRBJ2-7; maybe TRBD1 (5 bases). The CDR3 is 15 residues long. V lost 0 bases to trimming and J lost 2 bases, with 12 bases between them. Per the germline V gene, CDR1 is SGHNT and CDR2 is YYREEE (reference sequence). The CDR3 coding sequence is TGTGCCAGCAGCTTGGGACAGAGTCGTGCCTACGAGCAGTACGTC. Translated: CASSLGQSRAYEQYV.

This clone appeared once. The V call is TRBV11-3, the J call TRBJ1-1; D remains unclear. Trimming pared 4 bases from V and 4 bases from J, leaving 13 bases between. Germline CDR1 reads SGHNT; CDR2 reads YENEEA. This CDR3 region has 14 residues. In DNA form, the CDR3 reads TGTGCCAGCAGCTCGACGCCTGAGGGCACTGAAGCTTTCTTT. Amino acid sequence: CASSSTPEGTEAFF.

The chain carries TRBV5-5 and TRBJ1-3; TRBD1 is a possible D gene (6 bases). Germline CDR1 reads SGHKS; CDR2 reads YYEKEE (reference sequence). V was cut by 0 bases and J by 2 bases, with 15 bases left in between. The CDR3 sequence is 17 residues long. CDR3 nucleotide sequence: TGTGCCAGCAGCTTGGCCCCCGACTCAGGGGCTGGAAACACCATATATTTT. It codes for CASSLAPDSGAGNTIYF.

This chain joins TRBV11-2 and TRBJ1-1; no definite D call. The germline V gene has CDR1 SGHAT and CDR2 FQNNGV. The length of the CDR3 is 13 residues. V lost 5 bases to trimming and J lost 1 base, with 8 bases between them. CDR3 protein: CASSPPGNTEAFF. CDR3 nucleotide sequence: TGTGCCAGCAGCCCGCCGGGGAACACTGAAGCTTTCTTT.

This clone was detected a few times. This chain links TRBV7-2 with TRBJ1-2, with 8 bases that match TRBD1. This CDR3 contains 14 residues. The ends lost 5 bases at V and 3 bases at J; junction bases unmatched: 5. Germline V gene data show CDR1 as SGHTA and CDR2 as FQGNSA. The CDR3 sequence is CASSPGQGDYGYTF. The DNA for the CDR3 is TGTGCCAGCAGCCCAGGACAGGGTGACTATGGCTACACCTTC.

The genes are TRBV6-5 and TRBJ1-2; D might be TRBD1 (5 bases). Germline CDR1 MNHEY, CDR2 SVGAGI. V dropped 8 bases and J dropped 8 bases, with 12 bases sitting between them. CDR3 size: 11 residues. Here the CDR3 reads CASLNAGGYTF. CDR3 DNA sequence: TGTGCCAGCTTGAACGCAGGGGGCTACACCTTC.

This chain uses TRBV5-6 with TRBJ2-7; 9 bases fit TRBD1. The CDR3 contains 18 residues. The germline gives CDR1 SGHDT, CDR2 YYEEEE. J lost 2 bases, V lost 4 bases, and 16 bases had no gene match. CDR3 region: CASSHGRLRDRATYEQYF. CDR3 DNA sequence: TGTGCCAGCAGCCATGGCCGACTCCGGGACAGGGCGACCTACGAGCAGTACTTC.

The chain links TRBV20-1 to TRBJ1-1; the match to TRBD1 covers 7 bases. Germline V gene sequence: CDR1 DFQATT, CDR2 SNEGSKA (reference sequence). The trim removed 6 bases at V and 5 bases at J, leaving 3 bases unmatched. The length of the CDR3 is 11 residues. The CDR3 DNA reads as TGCAGTGCCTCAGGGGGAACTGAAGCTTTCTTT. Translating gives CSASGGTEAFF.